A single sample is the source of the 32 T cell receptor beta chains below, sequenced in a study of regulatory T cells in long-lasting Graves disease. Documented time point: newly diagnosed GD, antithyroid drugs for less than 3 months. PBMC RNA served as the TCR library source. The TCR beta library used iRepertoire HTBI primers with Arm-PCR amplification of CDR3. From the multiplex PCR reads, TCRdb called clonotypes with MiXCR, one entry per CDR3 protein. The sample yields 400,000 to 500,000 distinct CDR3 sequences, under 15% seen once. These records were also assigned to another study, of T cells in Graves' hyperthyroidism and ophthalmopathy.

The specimen comprised peripheral blood mononuclear cells (PBMCs), sampled at new diagnosis, from a patient treated with antithyroid drugs. The source is a woman under 40 with Graves disease.

This clonotype came up a few times. This sequence joins TRBV20-1 and TRBJ2-3; 7 bases are shared with TRBD1. The V gene's germline CDR1 is DFQATT and CDR2 SNEGSKA (reference sequence). This CDR3 has 15 residues. J gave up 2 bases and V 0 bases, and 5 bases lay outside the gene matches. The CDR3 bases are TGCAGTGCTAGAGATGGCGACAGGGTCACAGATACGCAGTATTTT. Amino acids: CSARDGDRVTDTQYF.

The V call is TRBV5-1, the J call TRBJ2-4; no clear D gene. With 2 bases removed from V and 10 bases from J, the gap between germline ends came to 10 bases. CDR3 length equals 12 residues. CDR1 is SGHRS, CDR2 YFSETQ, per germline. The DNA of the CDR3 is TGCGCCAGCAGCTTAGTTAGTGGGATTCAGTACTTC. Its protein product is CASSLVSGIQYF.

This clonotype has at least ten counts. The chain recombines TRBV10-2 with TRBJ2-2; D is unresolved. There are 12 residues in the CDR3. V was clipped by 3 bases and J by 9 bases, with 8 bases between them. Germline V gene lookup returns CDR1 WSHSY and CDR2 SAAADI. The CDR3 is CASSEGDRELFF. DNA for the CDR3: TGCGCCAGCAGTGAAGGAGACAGGGAGCTGTTTTTT.

This clonotype was picked up many times. This chain uses TRBV20-1 with TRBJ2-7, with 16 bases matching TRBD2. CDR3 length: 15 residues. With 6 bases clipped from V and 4 bases from J, the junction kept 6 bases outside the gene matches. Germline loops: CDR1 DFQATT, CDR2 SNEGSKA (reference sequence). CDR3 DNA: TGCAGTGCCATGGGACTAGCGGGAGGGACTTACGAGCAGTACTTC. The encoded protein is CSAMGLAGGTYEQYF.

This clonotype has at least ten counts. This rearrangement joins TRBV11-3 to TRBJ1-2; D is uncertain. CDR3 length: 12 residues. Germline CDR1 is SGHNT and CDR2 is YENEEA. Trimming shortened V by 3 bases and J by 7 bases, and 9 bases separated the two germline ends. For the CDR3, the DNA is TGTGCCAGCAGCTTTCCGGAGGGTGGCTACACCTTC. Translation gives CASSFPEGGYTF.

Many counts were recorded for this clonotype. The junction departs from germline at one end; a sequencing error may be responsible. The V call is TRBV5-1, the J call TRBJ2-1; D is unresolved. Germline V gene data show CDR1 as SGHRS and CDR2 as YFSETQ. The length of the CDR3 is 11 residues. In DNA, the CDR3 is TGTGCCAGCAGCTTGATTAATGAGCAGTTCTTC. It yields the protein CASSLINEQFF.

This clonotype was seen ten or more times. V gene TRBV2 combines with J gene TRBJ1-3, with no clear D. The V end was cut by 6 bases, the J end by 4 bases, with 16 bases between. The germline CDR1 and CDR2 sequences are SNHLY and FYNNEI. This CDR3 comprises 15 residues. CDR3 coding DNA: TGTGCCAGCAGCTACGACACCTCTACCGGAAACACCATATATTTT. Translation: CASSYDTSTGNTIYF.

As concerns this clonotype: A much larger clonotype is one base distant, so this may be a read error. CDR3 nucleotide sequence: TGTGCCTGGAGTGATGGGCGGGGGGCGCAGTTCAATGAGCAGTTCTTC. This gives the protein CAWSDGRGAQFNEQFF. The rearrangement uses TRBV30 and TRBJ2-1; 8 bases align to TRBD2. The V and J ends lost 1 base and 6 bases, in that order; junction bases with no gene match: 11. The CDR3 totals 16 residues. The germline V gene has CDR1 GTSNPN and CDR2 SVGIG (reference sequence).

This clonotype was observed at least ten times. The chain combines TRBV7-9 with TRBJ2-1; TRBD1 matches 7 bases. J lost 3 bases, V lost 7 bases, and 9 bases had no gene match. CDR1 SEHNR and CDR2 FQNEAQ come from the germline V gene (reference sequence). The CDR3 consists of 15 residues. CDR3 in DNA: TGTGCCAGCAACACCGACAGGGAATACTACAATGAGCAGTTCTTC. It yields the protein CASNTDREYYNEQFF.

The sample holds many counts of this clonotype. J is TRBJ1-5 and V is TRBV3-1; D perhaps matches TRBD1 (6 bases). The V end lost 5 bases, the J end lost 4 bases, and 9 bases lay between the germline ends. The germline CDR1 and CDR2 sequences are LGHDT and YNNKEL (reference sequence). The CDR3 runs 13 residues. CDR3 coding DNA: TGTGCCAGCAGCTTAGACAGGAATCAGCCCCAGCATTTT. It encodes CASSLDRNQPQHF.

The genes are TRBV30 and TRBJ2-2, with D perhaps matching TRBD1 (6 bases). Per the germline V gene, CDR1 is GTSNPN and CDR2 is SVGIG (reference sequence). There are 13 residues in the CDR3. The V end lost 2 bases, the J end lost 4 bases, and 8 bases lay between the germline ends. The CDR3 reads CAWSKQGTGELFF. For the CDR3, the DNA is TGTGCCTGGAGTAAACAGGGCACCGGGGAGCTGTTTTTT.

The V gene is TRBV29-1, the J gene TRBJ2-1; the D gene is possibly TRBD1 (5 bases). Trimming left V 3 bases short and J 4 bases short, with 13 bases between. In germline, CDR1 is SQVTM, CDR2 ANQGSEA. There are 14 residues in the CDR3. CDR3 nucleotide sequence: TGCAGCGTTGATCTCGGGCAGGGATACAATGAGCAGTTCTTC. Its translation: CSVDLGQGYNEQFF.

This clonotype has a count of ten or more. The rearrangement links TRBV12-3 or TRBV12-4 to TRBJ2-7; no definite D call. This CDR3 is 12 amino acids long. The ends were cut back, 3 bases at V and 0 bases at J, with 3 bases in the middle. CDR3 in DNA: TGTGCCAGCAGTTTTTACTCCTACGAGCAGTACTTC. Encoded protein: CASSFYSYEQYF.

This clonotype was seen many times. The chain uses TRBV5-6 and TRBJ2-1; 7 bases align to TRBD2. The CDR3 totals 15 residues. Germline V gene sequence: CDR1 SGHDT, CDR2 YYEEEE. The J segment lost 4 bases and the V segment lost 0 bases, leaving 4 bases of the junction unmatched. The CDR3 reads CASSLDLAEYNEQFF. In DNA, the CDR3 is TGTGCCAGCAGCTTGGACCTAGCGGAATACAATGAGCAGTTCTTC.

Details on this clonotype: This sequence may be a read error, since a much larger clone differs from it by one base. V gene TRBV13 combines with J gene TRBJ2-1, with 14 bases matching TRBD2. The length of the CDR3 is 17 residues. CDR1 PRHDT and CDR2 FYEKMQ come from the germline V gene (reference sequence). CDR3 nucleotide sequence: TGTGCCGGCAGCTCAATAAGACTAGCGGGAGGGCTAAGTGAGCAGTTCTTC. Translating gives CAGSSIRLAGGLSEQFF.

This clonotype was detected many times. The chain combines TRBV28 with TRBJ1-1; the D is unclear. V lost 2 bases to trimming and J lost 4 bases, with 5 bases between them. From germline, CDR1 is MDHEN and CDR2 SYDVKM. The length of the CDR3 is 12 residues. The CDR3 is CASSLRVTEAFF. CDR3 DNA: TGTGCCAGCAGTTTACGGGTCACTGAAGCTTTCTTT.

Comments on this clonotype: This could be a read error, since a much larger clone is one nucleotide away. The chain combines TRBV28 with TRBJ1-5; no clear D. Trimming left V 7 bases short and J 1 base short, with 5 bases between. This CDR3 is built from 12 residues. Germline CDR1 reads MDHEN; CDR2 reads SYDVKM. CDR3: CASKGSNQPQHF. The CDR3 DNA follows: TGTGCCAGCAAGGGAAGCAATCAGCCCCAGCATTTT.

This clonotype was observed at least ten times. The V and J genes are TRBV12-3 or TRBV12-4 and TRBJ2-7, with 7 bases matching TRBD1. This CDR3 has 18 residues. Trimming took 3 bases from V and 4 from J; bases not matched to a gene: 18. DNA of the CDR3: TGTGCCAGCAGTTTTGGGCAATCGAGGGGGCGCGAGTGGTACGAGCAGTACTTC. Amino acid sequence: CASSFGQSRGREWYEQYF.

The chain carries TRBV6-5 and TRBJ2-7; D uncertain. CDR1 is MNHEY, CDR2 SVGAGI, per germline. This CDR3 region has 13 residues. V lost 2 bases and J 2 bases, leaving 7 bases between the germline ends. The CDR3 nucleotides are TGTGCCAGCAGTTACGGGAAAACCTACGAGCAGTACTTC. Translation: CASSYGKTYEQYF.

V is TRBV5-1 and J is TRBJ2-7; D possibly corresponds to TRBD2 (6 bases). CDR3 length equals 13 residues. Germline-derived CDR1 and CDR2 are SGHRS and YFSETQ. The V end was cut by 5 bases, the J end by 0 bases, with 9 bases between. The CDR3 loop reads CASREGSSYEQYF. The CDR3 DNA reads TGCGCCAGCAGGGAGGGGAGCTCCTACGAGCAGTACTTC.

This clonotype was found many times. The chain combines TRBV5-1 with TRBJ2-1; no firm D call. Germline V CDR1 and CDR2: SGHRS, YFSETQ. This CDR3 region has 16 residues. Trimming shortened V by 0 bases and J by 6 bases, and 16 bases separated the two germline ends. For the CDR3, the DNA is TGCGCCAGCAGCTTGGGGCAGCTCGCGGTAGTCAATGAGCAGTTCTTC. This translates into CASSLGQLAVVNEQFF.

This clonotype was recorded many times. The V call is TRBV30, the J call TRBJ2-1; the D is unclear. Deletions cut 5 bases from V and 3 bases from J, with 5 bases between. This CDR3 region has 11 residues. Germline CDR1 is GTSNPN and CDR2 is SVGIG (reference sequence). This chain's CDR3 is CAWGDYNEQFF. In nucleotides, the CDR3 is TGTGCCTGGGGGGACTACAATGAGCAGTTCTTC.

This clonotype was seen ten or more times. The chain recombines TRBV12-3 or TRBV12-4 with TRBJ2-7, with 7 bases identical to TRBD2. After removal of 5 bases from V and 7 bases from J, the junction contained 17 bases not matched to a gene. The CDR3 consists of 16 residues. The DNA of the CDR3 is TGTGCCAGCAGTCCATCGACTAGCTCCCATTTGGTGGAGCAGTACTTC. This gives the protein CASSPSTSSHLVEQYF.

This clonotype came up a few times. The genes are TRBV29-1 and TRBJ2-7; TRBD1 aligns across 7 bases. The length of the CDR3 is 11 residues. Germline V CDR1 and CDR2: SQVTM, ANQGSEA. V was clipped by 3 bases and J by 5 bases; unmatched bases: 1. CDR3 DNA sequence: TGCAGCGTTGACCAGGGGGACGAGCAGTACTTC. Protein product: CSVDQGDEQYF.

This clonotype was observed at least ten times. The chain is built from TRBV20-1 and TRBJ2-1; TRBD2 matches 10 bases. CDR1 is DFQATT and CDR2 is SNEGSKA in the germline V gene (reference sequence). CDR3 length: 16 amino acids. V gave up 0 bases and J gave up 9 bases; unmatched junction bases: 11. The CDR3 bases are TGCAGTGCTAGAGAAGGGGGACTAGCGATTTTAGGTGAGCAGTTCTTC. The encoded protein is CSAREGGLAILGEQFF.

V and J are TRBV7-2 and TRBJ2-2; 8 bases fit TRBD2. Trimming cost V 2 bases and J 6 bases; bases outside gene matches: 14. This CDR3 spans 18 amino acids. Germline loops: CDR1 SGHTA, CDR2 FQGNSA. For the CDR3, the DNA is TGTGCCAGCAGCTTACCCCGTGGTAGCGGGATAGGGGCCGGGGAGCTGTTTTTT. Amino acid sequence: CASSLPRGSGIGAGELFF.

This clonotype was observed at least ten times. This chain uses TRBV5-6 with TRBJ1-1, with D possibly being TRBD1 (6 bases). The CDR3 sequence is 16 residues long. Germline lookup yields CDR1 SGHDT and CDR2 YYEEEE. Deletions cut 0 bases from V and 5 bases from J, with 17 bases between. The CDR3 DNA reads as TGTGCCAGCAGCTTGGCCGGACAGCCAGGTATTACTGAAGCTTTCTTT. The encoded protein is CASSLAGQPGITEAFF. Using reference TRBV5-6 and TRBJ1-1 for the parts outside the CDR3, the full variable domain is DAGVTQSPTHLIKTRGQQVTLRCSPKSGHDTVSWYQQALGQGPQFIFQYYEEEERQRGNFPDRFSGHQFPNYSSELNVNALLLGDSALYLCASSLAGQPGITEAFFGQGTRLTVV.

In this sample, this clonotype turned up many times. A junction end diverges from the germline sequence, so it may reflect a read error. The chain employs TRBV7-3 and TRBJ2-5; D perhaps matches TRBD1 (6 bases). Germline V gene lookup returns CDR1 SGHTA and CDR2 FQGTGA. The CDR3 spans 15 residues. CDR3 sequence: CASSLTEDSQETQYF. CDR3 nucleotides: TGTGCCAGCAGCCTAACGGAGGACAGTCAAGAGACCCAGTACTTC. The variable domain in full, with the rest retrieved from reference TRBV7-3 and TRBJ2-5, is GAGVSQTPSNKVTEKGKYVELRCDPISGHTALYWYRQSLGQGPEFLIYFQGTGAADDSGLPNDRFFAVRPEGSVSTLKIQRTERGDSAVYLCASSLTEDSQETQYFGPGTRLLVL.

This clonotype was seen ten or more times. The rearrangement links TRBV28 to TRBJ1-3, with D tentatively TRBD1 (5 bases). Germline V gives CDR1 MDHEN, CDR2 SYDVKM. Trimming removed 3 bases at V and 4 bases at J, with 13 bases between. The CDR3 length is 15 residues. CDR3 region: CASSLAGMRGNTIYF. Written as DNA, the CDR3 is TGTGCCAGCAGTTTGGCAGGGATGAGGGGAAACACCATATATTTT.

This clonotype was counted ten times or more. This sequence joins TRBV5-4 and TRBJ2-5; TRBD2 matches 10 bases. V shed 7 bases and J 2 bases; nucleotides not matched to a gene: 8. CDR1 and CDR2 from the germline V gene are SGHNT and YYREEE (reference sequence). CDR3 size: 15 residues. The CDR3 spells CASYSGRLPQETQYF. The CDR3 coding sequence is TGTGCCAGCTATAGCGGGAGGCTCCCGCAAGAGACCCAGTACTTC.

A word on this clonotype: A read error may be the cause here, since a much bigger clone is one base away. The rearrangement joins TRBV18 to TRBJ2-7; 10 nucleotides align to TRBD2. With 3 bases clipped from V and 2 bases from J, the junction kept 10 bases outside the gene matches. Germline values: CDR1 KGHSH, CDR2 LQKENI. The CDR3 has 17 amino acids. The CDR3 coding sequence is TGTGCCAGCTCACCCCCGGGGACTAGCGAGAAAGCCTACGAGCAGTACTTC. This codes for CASSPPGTSEKAYEQYF.

This clonotype was seen at least ten times. This rearrangement joins TRBV6-1 to TRBJ2-7; D gene uncertain. V lost 4 bases to trimming and J lost 3 bases, with 10 bases between them. This CDR3 contains 13 residues. CDR1 is MNHNS and CDR2 is SASEGT in the germline V gene. Here the CDR3 DNA reads TGTGCCAGCAGTGGGGCGGAAAACTACGAGCAGTACTTC. It codes for CASSGAENYEQYF.